The 3 T cell receptor beta chains given below trace back to one sample, sequenced in a study of long-term antiretroviral therapy in people with HIV. Version v3.0 of the immunoSEQ assay ran at survey level. Sequenced by immunoSEQ multiplex PCR; TCRdb stores in-frame clones only, minus some. The sample carries approximately 45,000 clones, around nine tenths recorded once. Sequencing was performed on unsorted PBMCs, taken 0.1 years before starting antiretroviral therapy. These receptors all stem from a woman in her fifties or sixties with HIV.

The V gene is TRBV30, the J gene TRBJ1-1, with a possible D match to TRBD1 (6 bases). Germline CDR1 is GTSNPN and CDR2 is SVGIG (reference sequence). The CDR3 covers 15 residues. V gave up 4 bases and J gave up 0 bases, with 15 bases separating them. CDR3 coding DNA: TGTGCCTGGACTATACCGGGACAATTGAACACTGAAGCTTTCTTT. This encodes CAWTIPGQLNTEAFF.

The chain has TRBV10-3 and TRBJ2-5; 13 bases fit TRBD2. The J call may be wrong; the DNA end is better matched by TRBJ2-7. Per germline, CDR1 ENHRY and CDR2 SYGVKD. The CDR3 spans 14 residues. The DNA for the CDR3 is TGTGCCATCAAGGGACTAGCGGGGTTAGACGAGCAGTACTTC. It encodes CAIKGLAGLDEQYF.

The chain employs TRBV30 and TRBJ1-5; TRBD1 matches at 7 bases. V gave up 1 base and J gave up 2 bases; unmatched junction bases: 8. CDR3 length: 16 amino acids. Germline assignment: CDR1 GTSNPN and CDR2 SVGIG (reference sequence). Here the CDR3 DNA reads TGTGCCTGGAGTGCCGGACAGGCCTGGGGCAATCAGCCCCAGCATTTT. Its protein product is CAWSAGQAWGNQPQHF.